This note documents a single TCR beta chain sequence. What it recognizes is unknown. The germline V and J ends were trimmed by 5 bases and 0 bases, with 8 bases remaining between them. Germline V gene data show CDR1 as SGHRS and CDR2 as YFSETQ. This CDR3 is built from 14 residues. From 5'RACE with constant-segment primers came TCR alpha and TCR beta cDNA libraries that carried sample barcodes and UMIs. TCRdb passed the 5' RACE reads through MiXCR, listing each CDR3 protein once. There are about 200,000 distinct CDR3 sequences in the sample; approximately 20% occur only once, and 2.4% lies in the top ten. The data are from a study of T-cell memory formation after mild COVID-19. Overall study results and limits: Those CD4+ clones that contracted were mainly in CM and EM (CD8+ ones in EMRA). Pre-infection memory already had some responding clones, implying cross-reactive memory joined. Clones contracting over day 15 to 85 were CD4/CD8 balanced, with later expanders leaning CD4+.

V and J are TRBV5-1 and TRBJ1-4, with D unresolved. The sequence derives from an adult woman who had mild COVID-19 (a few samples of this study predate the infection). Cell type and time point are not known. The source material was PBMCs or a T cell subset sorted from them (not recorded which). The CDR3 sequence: CASSASTTNEKLFF. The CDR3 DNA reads TGCGCCAGCAGTGCGTCAACAACTAATGAAAAACTGTTTTTT. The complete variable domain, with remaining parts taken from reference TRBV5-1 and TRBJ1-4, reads KAGVTQTPRYLIKTRGQQVTLSCSPISGHRSVSWYQQTPGQGLQFLFEYFSETQRNKGNFPGRFSGRQFSNSRSEMNVSTLELGDSALYLCASSASTTNEKLFFGSGTQLSVL.